This T cell receptor beta chain was recovered during a study of blood T cell repertoires in COVID-19. Study at large: Acute and convalescent COVID-19 specimens originated in the United States, Italy and Spain.

Per the germline V gene, CDR1 is LNHDA and CDR2 is SQIVND (reference sequence). With 4 bases clipped from V and 4 bases from J, the junction kept 7 bases outside the gene matches. The CDR3 contains 16 residues. In the study's own analysis: Reference gene primer amplification yielded estimated nucleated cell counts. TCRdb keeps only in-frame clones here, not all; method: immunoSEQ multiplex PCR. V and J calls and clone size are given by that table; D and trimming were obtained from the DNA. In the table there are 95,000 to 120,000 clones, about 83% of which are singletons. This chain joins TRBV19 and TRBJ2-1; 10 bases map to TRBD1. This clonotype was obtained from a woman in her 70s with acute or convalescent COVID-19. Material: peripheral blood. CDR3 bases: TGTGCCAGTAGTACGACAGGGGGCATTGGGTACAATGAGCAGTTCTTC. It encodes CASSTTGGIGYNEQFF.